Listed here is a single TCR beta chain. These data come from a study of blood T cell repertoires in COVID-19. Whole-study context: Sites in the United States, Italy and Spain provided acute and convalescent COVID-19 samples.

The CDR3 is 16 residues long. Germline lookup yields CDR1 MGHRA and CDR2 YSYEKL. Unmatched junction bases numbered 8, after V lost 4 bases and J lost 0 bases. Repertoires were generated with immunoSEQ multiplex PCR, while TCRdb's copy carries only in-frame clones and drops some. The table has approximately 260,000 clones, more than 80% seen once. The sequenced sample was peripheral blood. The chain recombines TRBV4-1 with TRBJ2-5, with TRBD2 matching 7 bases. This clonotype was obtained from a middle-aged woman with acute or convalescent COVID-19. The CDR3 region is CASSPGGGQYQETQYF. The DNA of the CDR3 is TGCGCCAGCAGCCCGGGAGGAGGGCAGTACCAAGAGACCCAGTACTTC.